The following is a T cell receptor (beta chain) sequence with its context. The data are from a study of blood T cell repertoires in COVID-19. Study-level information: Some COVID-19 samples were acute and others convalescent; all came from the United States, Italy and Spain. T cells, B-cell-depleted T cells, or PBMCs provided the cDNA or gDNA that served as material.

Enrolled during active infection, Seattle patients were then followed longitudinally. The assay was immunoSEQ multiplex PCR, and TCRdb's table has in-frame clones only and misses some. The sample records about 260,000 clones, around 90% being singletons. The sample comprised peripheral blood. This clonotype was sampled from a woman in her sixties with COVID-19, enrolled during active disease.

The CDR3 coding sequence is TGTGCCAGCAGTTTATCCAACCGGGGAGCGTATGTCTATGAGCAGTTCTTC. This sequence encodes CASSLSNRGAYVYEQFF. The chain joins TRBV27 to TRBJ2-1; maybe TRBD2 (5 bases). The CDR3 loop spans 17 amino acids. Trimming left V 0 bases short and J 8 bases short, with 20 bases between. Germline V CDR1 and CDR2: MNHEY, SMNVEV (reference sequence).